This T cell receptor beta chain stems from a study of beta chain features in type 1 diabetes. Notes on the study in general: Insertion counts at VDJ junctions were lower in type 1 diabetes patients, who also showed more deletions there. Comparison showed that naive, central memory and Treg TCRB repertoires appeared more similar among patients than among healthy donors. There was a moderate but significant shortening of TCRB CDR3s in all four CD4+ subsets of Type 1 diabetes patients. cDNA sequencing could over-represent cells with high TCR expression.

As to this clone: No antigen is known for it.

Expressed TCRB transcripts were sequenced because the entire RNA isolate underwent reverse transcription. Using immunoSEQ multiplex PCR, the repertoire was profiled, and TCRdb retains in-frame clones only, with some absent. The sample contains approximately 150,000 clones, 9% of which appear only once. Researchers reported sorting CD4+ naive, central memory, regulatory and stem cell-like memory cells via CD45RO/CCR7/CD25/CD127/CD95/CD27. The clonotype comes from a man in his thirties or forties with type 1 diabetes. The specimen sequenced was central memory CD4+ T cells from blood.

This CDR3 is CASSRRDGSYEQYF. In DNA, the CDR3 is TGTGCCAGCAGCCGGCGGGACGGATCCTACGAGCAGTACTTC. The rearrangement joins TRBV13 to TRBJ2-7; weak D call: TRBD2 (6 bases). Germline assignment: CDR1 PRHDT and CDR2 FYEKMQ (reference sequence). V lost 5 bases, J lost 1 base, and 12 bases lay in between. CDR3 size: 14 residues. Together with reference TRBV13 and TRBJ2-7, the CDR3 gives the full variable domain: AAGVIQSPRHLIKEKRETATLKCYPIPRHDTVYWYQQGPGQDPQFLISFYEKMQSDKGSIPDRFSAQQFSDYHSELNMSSLELGDSALYFCASSRRDGSYEQYFGPGTRLTVT.